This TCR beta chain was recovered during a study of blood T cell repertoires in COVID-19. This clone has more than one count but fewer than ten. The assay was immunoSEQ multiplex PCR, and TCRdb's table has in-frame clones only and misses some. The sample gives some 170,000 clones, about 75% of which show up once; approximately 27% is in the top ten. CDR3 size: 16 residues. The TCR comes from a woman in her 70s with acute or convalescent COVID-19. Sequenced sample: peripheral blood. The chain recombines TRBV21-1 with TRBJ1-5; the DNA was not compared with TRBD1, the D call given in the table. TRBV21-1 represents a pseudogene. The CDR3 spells CASSKVRGRRNQPQHF. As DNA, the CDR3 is TGTGCCAGCAGCAAAGTCAGGGGGCGCCGGAATCAGCCCCAGCATTTT.